The 7 T cell receptor beta chains below come from one sample, sequenced in a study of cytomegalovirus exposure and HLA in healthy donors. PCR employed 60 Vbeta and 13 Jbeta primers. Assay: immunoSEQ multiplex PCR; the TCRdb copy retains only in-frame clones and omits some. The table lists tens of thousands of clones. Sequenced material: PBMCs. The source of these receptors is a woman aged 25 to 39 in good health and CMV-seropositive.

The chain joins TRBV9 to TRBJ2-2; D perhaps matches TRBD2 (6 bases). Germline CDR1 SGDLS, CDR2 YYNGEE. Deletions cut 3 bases from V and 7 bases from J, with 10 bases between. This CDR3 region has 13 residues. CDR3 nucleotide sequence: TGTGCCAGCAGCGCCTTGGAGGGCGGGGAGCTGTTTTTT. Its translation is CASSALEGGELFF.

V gene TRBV7-2 combines with J gene TRBJ1-5, with 8 positions matching TRBD1. This CDR3 has 17 amino acids. CDR1 and CDR2 from the germline V gene are SGHTA and FQGNSA. The ends lost 1 base at V and 0 bases at J; junction bases unmatched: 5. CDR3 sequence (DNA): TGTGCCAGCAGCTTAGGGGACAGGTTAAATAGCAATCAGCCCCAGCATTTT. It is translated as CASSLGDRLNSNQPQHF.

The V and J genes are TRBV18 and TRBJ2-3; the D gene is possibly TRBD2 (7 bases). CDR3 size: 14 residues. CDR1 is KGHSH, CDR2 LQKENI, per germline. V lost 5 bases and J 1 base, leaving 10 bases between the germline ends. The CDR3 nucleotides read TGTGCCAGCTCATTGCGGGGGCGCACAGATACGCAGTATTTT. The encoded protein is CASSLRGRTDTQYF.

The chain couples TRBV9 to TRBJ2-3; 8 positions match TRBD1. CDR3 length: 18 amino acids. With 1 base clipped from V and 3 bases from J, the junction kept 13 bases outside the gene matches. CDR1 SGDLS and CDR2 YYNGEE come from the germline V gene. CDR3 in DNA: TGTGCCAGCAGCGTATCGTCCCGGCAGGGGGCGAGGACAGATACGCAGTATTTT. Translation: CASSVSSRQGARTDTQYF. The whole variable domain, remainder taken from reference TRBV9 and TRBJ2-3, is DSGVTQTPKHLITATGQRVTLRCSPRSGDLSVYWYQQSLDQGLQFLIQYYNGEERAKGNILERFSAQQFPDLHSELNLSSLELGDSALYFCASSVSSRQGARTDTQYFGPGTRLTVL.

For the CDR3, the DNA is TGCGCCAGCAGCCAAGACAGTCTTGGCTACACCTTC. Protein product: CASSQDSLGYTF. This sequence joins TRBV5-1 and TRBJ1-2; TRBD1 is a possible D gene (5 bases). This CDR3 has 12 amino acids. Germline V CDR1 and CDR2: SGHRS, YFSETQ. V lost 4 bases, J lost 7 bases, and 11 bases lay in between. The full variable domain, rest sourced from reference TRBV5-1 and TRBJ1-2, is KAGVTQTPRYLIKTRGQQVTLSCSPISGHRSVSWYQQTPGQGLQFLFEYFSETQRNKGNFPGRFSGRQFSNSRSEMNVSTLELGDSALYLCASSQDSLGYTFGSGTRLTVV.

The chain joins TRBV30 to TRBJ2-3; possibly TRBD2 for D (6 bases). This CDR3 has 13 residues. The germline V gene has CDR1 GTSNPN and CDR2 SVGIG (reference sequence). The V gene lost 7 bases and the J gene lost 1 base, with 12 bases spanning the gap. The DNA for the CDR3 is TGTGCCTCCAACGGAGGGGGCACAGATACGCAGTATTTT. Translating it yields CASNGGGTDTQYF.

This chain connects TRBV5-1 to TRBJ2-3, with TRBD2 identical over 12 bases. This CDR3 has 16 residues. Germline CDR1 is SGHRS and CDR2 is YFSETQ. The V and J ends lost 3 bases and 2 bases, in that order; junction bases with no gene match: 4. The CDR3 DNA reads TGCGCCAGCAGCTCGCGGACTAGCGGGATCACAGATACGCAGTATTTT. This codes for CASSSRTSGITDTQYF. The complete variable domain, with remaining parts taken from reference TRBV5-1 and TRBJ2-3, reads KAGVTQTPRYLIKTRGQQVTLSCSPISGHRSVSWYQQTPGQGLQFLFEYFSETQRNKGNFPGRFSGRQFSNSRSEMNVSTLELGDSALYLCASSSRTSGITDTQYFGPGTRLTVL.